The rows below give T cell receptor beta chains drawn from one sample of a study of CD8 T cells in ankylosing spondylitis. TCRdb reanalysed the 5' RACE reads using MiXCR and keeps one entry per CDR3 protein. The table has roughly 300,000 distinct CDR3 sequences, less than 9.5% seen once. Sequenced material: blood, either unsorted or a sorted T cell fraction (not recorded which). Every receptor here comes from a male donor with ankylosing spondylitis. The CDR3 runs from the conserved cysteine through the conserved F or W. Some rows have no size entry. The others give once, few or many, or a class for an expanded clone.

16,TRBJ1-1,TRBV7-9,many,CASSPEWTAMNTEAFF
16,TRBJ2-1,TRBV9,many,CASSVGLAGSYNEQFF
14,TRBJ2-3,TRBV7-2,few,CASSAENRADTQYF
13,TRBJ1-1,TRBV11-1,many,CASSSDGNTEAFF
12,TRBJ1-3,TRBV29-1,NA,CSVVSTGNTIYF
16,TRBJ2-7,TRBV18,few,CASSKRAGQASYEQYF
13,TRBJ2-5,TRBV25-1,NA,CAGEDEVEETQYF
13,TRBJ2-3,TRBV20-1,many,CSARGVTGDTQYF
18,TRBJ2-1,TRBV7-6,few,CASSLSPTGTSGYNEQFF
16,TRBJ2-1,TRBV5-1,few,CASSTTGTGRGNEQFF
14,TRBJ1-1,TRBV6-1,few,CASRIKAGGTEAFF
14,TRBJ1-1,TRBV28,NA,CASSPRTGGAEAFF
15,TRBJ2-1,TRBV27,NA,CASTRGGTGGHEQFF
14,TRBJ1-3,TRBV11-2,few,CASSHGGRGNTIYF
16,TRBJ2-1,TRBV6-2/TRBV6-3,NA,CASSEGTGTTANEQFF
11,TRBJ2-3,TRBV20-1,few,CSAINSYTQYF
16,TRBJ2-5,TRBV15,NA,CATSRDRTLYQETQYF
14,TRBJ2-3,TRBV28,many,CASKAGSSTDTQYF
13,TRBJ2-5,TRBV29-1,NA,CSVGAGGDETQYF
13,TRBJ2-1,TRBV4-1,few,CASSLPPVSEQFF
15,TRBJ2-1,TRBV7-3,NA,CASSLGTSAYNEQFF
15,TRBJ2-1,TRBV5-1,NA,CASSLVAGGRDEQFF
14,TRBJ2-7,TRBV9,few,CASSVARVPYEQYF
12,TRBJ2-1,TRBV20-1,many,CSANRDYNEQFF
16,TRBJ2-1,TRBV10-3,few,CAISESGGSSYNEQFF
14,TRBJ1-6,TRBV3-1,many,CASSQVHRNSPLHF
15,TRBJ1-3,TRBV9,few,CASSPTGGSGNTIYF
17,TRBJ2-1,TRBV4-1,NA,CASSQPHGQSSYNEQFF
15,TRBJ2-5,TRBV11-3,NA,CASSLNGLAGAAQYF
15,TRBJ2-7,TRBV2,NA,CASTFEGTGGDEQYF
17,TRBJ2-5,TRBV7-9,many,CASSLWRDRGLQETQYF
12,TRBJ1-2,TRBV5-4,NA,CASSLGGNGYTF
12,TRBJ2-7,TRBV29-1,many,CSVEVQGDEQYF
14,TRBJ2-2,TRBV29-1,few,CSVRGGGRTGELFF
11,TRBJ1-1,TRBV29-1,few,CSVEFLDVAFF
12,TRBJ2-3,TRBV12-3/TRBV12-4,many,CASRENSDTQYF
18,TRBJ2-7,TRBV12-5,NA,CASGLALTLLAGGREQYF
14,TRBJ1-5,TRBV2,few,CASARLVGNQPQHF